Included here is one TCR beta chain sequence, with context. A TCRbeta library incorporating unique molecular identifiers was prepared. MiXCR was run by TCRdb on the PCR reads, yielding one entry per CDR3 protein. The sample yields around 410,000 distinct CDR3 sequences, around 9.9% seen once. This CDR3 has 15 residues. The V gene's germline CDR1 is MNHEY and CDR2 SVGAGI. The V gene lost 0 bases and the J gene lost 4 bases, with 9 bases spanning the gap. The record originates from a study of T-cell reconstitution after alpha-beta-depleted transplantation in children. This clonotype was obtained from a human donor who donated a stem cell graft to a child with acute myeloid leukemia. The material sequenced was PBMCs from the stem cell graft donor, taken from the stem cell graft. This chain joins TRBV6-5 and TRBJ2-2; no reliable D call. CDR3 amino acids: CASSYSAALTGELFF. The CDR3 DNA sequence: TGTGCCAGCAGTTACTCCGCAGCTCTCACCGGGGAGCTGTTTTTT.